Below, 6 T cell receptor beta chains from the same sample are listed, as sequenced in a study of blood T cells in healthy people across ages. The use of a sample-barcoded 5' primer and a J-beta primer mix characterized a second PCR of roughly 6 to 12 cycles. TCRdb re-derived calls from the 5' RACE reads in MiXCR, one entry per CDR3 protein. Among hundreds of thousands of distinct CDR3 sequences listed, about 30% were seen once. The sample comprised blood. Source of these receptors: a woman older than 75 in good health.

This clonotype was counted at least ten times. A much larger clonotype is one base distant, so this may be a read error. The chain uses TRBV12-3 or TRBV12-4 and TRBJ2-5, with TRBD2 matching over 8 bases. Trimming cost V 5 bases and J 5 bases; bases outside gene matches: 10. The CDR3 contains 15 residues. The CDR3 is CASSERGTSGETQYF. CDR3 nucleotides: TGTGCCAGCAGTGAAAGAGGGACTAGTGGGGAGACCCAGTACTTC.

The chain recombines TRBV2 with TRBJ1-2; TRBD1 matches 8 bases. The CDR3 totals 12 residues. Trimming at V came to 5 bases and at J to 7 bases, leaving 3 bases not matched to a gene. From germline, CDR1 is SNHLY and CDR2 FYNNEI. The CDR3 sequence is CASSPQGAGYTF. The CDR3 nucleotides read TGTGCCAGCAGTCCTCAGGGGGCTGGCTACACCTTC.

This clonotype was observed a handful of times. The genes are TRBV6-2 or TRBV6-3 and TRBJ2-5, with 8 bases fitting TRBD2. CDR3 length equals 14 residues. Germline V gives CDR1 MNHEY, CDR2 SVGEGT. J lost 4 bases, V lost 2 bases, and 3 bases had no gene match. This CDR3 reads CASSYPGGRETQYF. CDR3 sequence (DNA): TGTGCCAGCAGTTACCCGGGGGGGAGAGAGACCCAGTACTTC.

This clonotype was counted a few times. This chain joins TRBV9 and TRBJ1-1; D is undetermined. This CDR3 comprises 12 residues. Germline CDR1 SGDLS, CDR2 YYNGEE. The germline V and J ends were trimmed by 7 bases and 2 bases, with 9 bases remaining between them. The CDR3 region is CASGQPNTEAFF. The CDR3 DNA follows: TGTGCCAGCGGGCAGCCCAACACTGAAGCTTTCTTT.

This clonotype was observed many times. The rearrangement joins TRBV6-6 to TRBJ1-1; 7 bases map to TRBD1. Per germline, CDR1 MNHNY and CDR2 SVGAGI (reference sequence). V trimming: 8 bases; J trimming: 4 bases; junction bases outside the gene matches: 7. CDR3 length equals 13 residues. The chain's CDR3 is CASHSPGGTEAFF. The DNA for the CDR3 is TGTGCCAGCCATAGCCCAGGGGGCACTGAAGCTTTCTTT.

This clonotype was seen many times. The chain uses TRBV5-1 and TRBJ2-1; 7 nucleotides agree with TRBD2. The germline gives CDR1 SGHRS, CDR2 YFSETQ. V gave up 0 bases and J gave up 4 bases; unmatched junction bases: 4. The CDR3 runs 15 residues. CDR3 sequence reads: CASSLEAGQYNEQFF. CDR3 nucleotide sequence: TGCGCCAGCAGCTTGGAAGCGGGGCAGTACAATGAGCAGTTCTTC.